The 28 T cell receptor beta chains reported below all come from one sample, sequenced in a study of human T cells and chemical hapten exposure. Documented time point: pre-sensitization, week 0. Documented treatment: therapeutic diphenylcyclopropenone sensitization with weekly scalp DPC. TCRdb re-analysed the RACE reads in MiXCR, keeping a single row per CDR3 protein. The sample yields roughly 110,000 distinct CDR3 sequences, less than 15% seen once. The sequencing here drew on whole blood, taken in connection with sensitization to the hapten diphenylcyclopropenone (DPC). The source is a woman aged 45-60 years with alopecia areata. Some clones in this sample may be carry-over from other donors' samples.

Ten or more counts support this clonotype. J is TRBJ2-1 and V is TRBV7-6; TRBD2 matches at 8 bases. CDR1 is SGHVS and CDR2 is FNYEAQ in the germline V gene. The CDR3 runs to 14 residues. Losses at the gene ends were 8 bases for V and 3 bases for J; bases not matched to a gene: 6. This CDR3 reads CASSGGDYYNEQFF. Here the CDR3 DNA reads TGTGCCAGCTCCGGGGGGGACTACTACAATGAGCAGTTCTTC.

This clonotype has a handful of counts. The rearrangement joins TRBV12-3 or TRBV12-4 to TRBJ1-5; D is uncertain. Trimming cost V 2 bases and J 2 bases, with 10 bases left between them. CDR3 length equals 15 residues. CDR3 nucleotides: TGTGCCAGCAGTTTATCCAGTATGGGCAATCAGCCCCAGCATTTT. Translation: CASSLSSMGNQPQHF.

Here the CDR3 reads CSARGLGNVNQPQHF. The DNA for the CDR3 is TGCAGTGCTAGGGGACTCGGGAACGTCAATCAGCCCCAGCATTTT. The J gene is TRBJ1-5, the V gene TRBV20-1; weak D call: TRBD1 (5 bases). CDR3 length equals 15 residues. V gave up 3 bases and J gave up 3 bases, with 15 bases separating them. CDR1 is DFQATT, CDR2 SNEGSKA, per germline (reference sequence).

The rearrangement links TRBV12-3 or TRBV12-4 to TRBJ1-2, with D possibly being TRBD1 (5 bases). Trimming stripped 6 bases from V and 4 bases from J, with 15 bases between. The CDR3 is 14 residues long. CDR3 sequence reads: CASREAGFSYGYTF. In DNA, the CDR3 is TGTGCCAGCAGGGAGGCAGGGTTCTCCTATGGCTACACCTTC.

The genes are TRBV7-9 and TRBJ2-5; D uncertain. V was cut by 0 bases and J by 2 bases, with 7 bases left in between. Germline V gene lookup returns CDR1 SEHNR and CDR2 FQNEAQ (reference sequence). CDR3 length: 14 residues. In DNA form, the CDR3 reads TGTGCCAGCAGCTTAGCACCCTTACAAGAGACCCAGTACTTC. Protein sequence: CASSLAPLQETQYF. The whole variable domain, remainder taken from reference TRBV7-9 and TRBJ2-5, is DTGVSQNPRHKITKRGQNVTFRCDPISEHNRLYWYRQTLGQGPEFLTYFQNEAQLEKSRLLSDRFSAERPKGSFSTLEIQRTEQGDSAMYLCASSLAPLQETQYFGPGTRLLVL.

This clonotype has more than one count but fewer than ten. The V and J genes are TRBV5-1 and TRBJ1-5, with TRBD1 as a possible D gene (5 bases). This CDR3 is built from 15 residues. Germline CDR1 is SGHRS and CDR2 is YFSETQ. The V gene lost 0 bases and the J gene lost 7 bases, with 14 bases spanning the gap. The CDR3, as DNA: TGCGCCAGCAGCTTGGGGCTAGTAGGGGAACAGCCCCAGCATTTT. It specifies CASSLGLVGEQPQHF.

This clonotype was picked up a small number of times. The chain uses TRBV10-3 and TRBJ2-2; maybe TRBD1 (5 bases). The V gene lost 8 bases and the J gene lost 6 bases, with 16 bases spanning the gap. The length of the CDR3 is 14 residues. Germline V gene sequence: CDR1 ENHRY, CDR2 SYGVKD. The CDR3 loop reads CAIAGQGKAGELFF. In nucleotides, the CDR3 is TGTGCCATCGCTGGGCAGGGAAAGGCCGGGGAGCTGTTTTTT.

V is TRBV19 and J is TRBJ2-7; 7 bases are shared with TRBD2. The J segment lost 3 bases and the V segment lost 5 bases, leaving 4 bases of the junction unmatched. The CDR3 is made up of 13 amino acids. The V gene's germline CDR1 is LNHDA and CDR2 SQIVND (reference sequence). This CDR3 reads CASSSGGGYEQYF. The CDR3 bases are TGTGCCAGTAGTTCGGGAGGCGGCTACGAGCAGTACTTC.

This clonotype appeared a few times. The rearrangement uses TRBV7-9 and TRBJ2-1, with D unresolved. The CDR3 has 13 amino acids. V lost 5 bases, J lost 8 bases, and 13 bases lay in between. The germline gives CDR1 SEHNR, CDR2 FQNEAQ (reference sequence). The CDR3 sequence is CASSLSQWYEQFF. Written as DNA, the CDR3 is TGTGCCAGCAGCCTGTCCCAATGGTATGAGCAGTTCTTC.

This chain joins TRBV16 and TRBJ1-3; D is undetermined. The CDR3 runs 15 residues. The germline CDR1 and CDR2 sequences are KGHSY and FQNENV. Trimming shortened V by 5 bases and J by 0 bases, and 11 bases separated the two germline ends. CDR3 sequence reads: CASSFGVHSGNTIYF. DNA for the CDR3: TGTGCCAGCAGCTTCGGAGTACACTCTGGAAACACCATATATTTT.

This clonotype was detected only a few times. This chain joins TRBV7-9 and TRBJ2-1; 15 bases map to TRBD2. CDR1 SEHNR and CDR2 FQNEAQ come from the germline V gene (reference sequence). The CDR3 spans 19 residues. The trim removed 5 bases at V and 7 bases at J, leaving 15 bases unmatched. CDR3 DNA: TGTGCCAGCAGCCTCCGGACTAGCGGGGGGGCGACCCGTCGGAATGAGCAGTTCTTC. Protein product: CASSLRTSGGATRRNEQFF.

This clonotype was seen repeatedly, ten times or more. V and J are TRBV14 and TRBJ2-7; 7 bases are a match to TRBD1. The CDR3 spans 20 residues. From germline, CDR1 is SGHDN and CDR2 FVKESK. The V segment lost 4 bases and the J segment 0 bases; nucleotides outside the gene matches: 21. Here the CDR3 reads CASSLGFLWETGDSSYEQYF. Written as DNA, the CDR3 is TGTGCCAGCAGCCTGGGATTCCTCTGGGAAACAGGGGATAGCTCCTACGAGCAGTACTTC.

There are a few counts of this clonotype. The rearrangement links TRBV28 to TRBJ2-4, with D possibly TRBD2 on 6 matching bases. Germline assignment: CDR1 MDHEN and CDR2 SYDVKM. This CDR3 is built from 14 residues. Trimming removed 3 bases at V and 0 bases at J, with 6 bases between. CDR3 in DNA: TGTGCCAGCAGTTTGGAGGGAGCCAAAAACATTCAGTACTTC. Translation: CASSLEGAKNIQYF.

The J gene is TRBJ1-5, the V gene TRBV28; D is undetermined. This CDR3 contains 13 residues. Deletions cut 6 bases from V and 0 bases from J, with 6 bases between. Looked up from germline, CDR1 is MDHEN and CDR2 is SYDVKM. The CDR3 DNA reads as TGTGCCAGCAGATTCAGTAGCAATCAGCCCCAGCATTTT. Encoded protein: CASRFSSNQPQHF.

This clonotype was seen only a few times. As DNA, the CDR3 is TGTGCCACCAGTGATTCAAGGACGGTACAGCCCCAGCATTTT. Translated, it gives CATSDSRTVQPQHF. The chain combines TRBV24-1 with TRBJ1-5; no definite D call. The ends were cut back, 2 bases at V and 7 bases at J, with 11 bases in the middle. CDR1 and CDR2 (germline): KGHDR, SFDVKD. The CDR3 length is 14 residues.

This clonotype has at least ten counts. The chain recombines TRBV7-2 with TRBJ1-1; 7 positions match TRBD1. The V segment lost 6 bases and the J segment 4 bases; nucleotides outside the gene matches: 8. This CDR3 contains 14 residues. CDR1 is SGHTA and CDR2 is FQGNSA in the germline V gene. CDR3 amino acids: CASRPRDRGTEAFF. The CDR3, as DNA: TGTGCCAGCAGACCACGGGACAGAGGCACTGAAGCTTTCTTT.

This clonotype was seen more than once but under ten times. The chain carries TRBV18 and TRBJ1-4, with 8 bases identical to TRBD1. CDR1 and CDR2 (germline): KGHSH, LQKENI. V dropped 4 bases and J dropped 8; count of bases not matched to a gene: 6. The CDR3 extends over 14 amino acids. As DNA, the CDR3 is TGTGCCAGCTCACAGGACAGGGTAGAAGAAAAACTGTTTTTT. This gives the protein CASSQDRVEEKLFF.

The chain combines TRBV7-2 with TRBJ2-3; D possibly corresponds to TRBD2 (5 bases). Trimming removed 1 base at V and 10 bases at J, with 21 bases between. The CDR3 totals 16 residues. Germline V gene lookup returns CDR1 SGHTA and CDR2 FQGNSA. Here the CDR3 reads CASSLDLPGLEGAQYF. CDR3 nucleotides: TGTGCCAGCAGCTTAGATCTCCCGGGCCTAGAGGGTGCGCAGTATTTT. Drawing the rest from reference TRBV7-2 and TRBJ2-3, the complete variable domain is GAGVSQSPSNKVTEKGKDVELRCDPISGHTALYWYRQSLGQGLEFLIYFQGNSAPDKSGLPSDRFSAERTGGSVSTLTIQRTQQEDSAVYLCASSLDLPGLEGAQYFGPGTRLTVL.

This clonotype has just a few counts. The CDR3 here is CARALAGRLNEQFF. The CDR3 DNA sequence: TGTGCCAGGGCGCTAGCGGGGAGACTCAATGAGCAGTTCTTC. The chain links TRBV9 to TRBJ2-1; 9 bases align to TRBD2. Trimming cost V 8 bases and J 6 bases; bases outside gene matches: 9. CDR1 is SGDLS and CDR2 is YYNGEE in the germline V gene. This CDR3 comprises 14 residues.

In its sample, this clonotype was seen a few times. The chain has TRBV9 and TRBJ2-7; D call uncertain. The ends were cut back, 2 bases at V and 1 base at J, with 16 bases in the middle. Per the germline V gene, CDR1 is SGDLS and CDR2 is YYNGEE. The CDR3 totals 16 residues. The CDR3 DNA is TGTGCCAGCAGCGTGACCGCGGCTAGTCGGTCCTACGAGCAGTACTTC. As protein: CASSVTAASRSYEQYF.

J is TRBJ2-7 and V is TRBV6-6, with 7 bases identical to TRBD1. Losses at the gene ends were 8 bases for V and 0 bases for J; bases not matched to a gene: 7. Germline assignment: CDR1 MNHNY and CDR2 SVGAGI (reference sequence). This CDR3 spans 14 amino acids. In DNA, the CDR3 is TGTGCCAGCGGGGCCGGGACAGTCTCCTACGAGCAGTACTTC. Amino acids: CASGAGTVSYEQYF.

This clonotype was seen more than once but under ten times. The chain links TRBV18 to TRBJ2-1; D is possibly TRBD2 (7 bases). In germline, CDR1 is KGHSH, CDR2 LQKENI. With 3 bases removed from V and 10 bases from J, the gap between germline ends came to 10 bases. This CDR3 has 12 residues. The CDR3 nucleotides are TGTGCCAGCTCACCGCCGGGGGGCGAGCAGTTCTTC. Its translation is CASSPPGGEQFF.

The rearrangement links TRBV11-2 to TRBJ2-3; D gene ambiguous. Germline CDR1 reads SGHAT; CDR2 reads FQNNGV. The CDR3 consists of 14 residues. V lost 0 bases, J lost 2 bases, and 6 bases lay in between. The CDR3 region has the DNA TGTGCCAGCAGCTTAGACTCCGCCACAGATACGCAGTATTTT. As protein: CASSLDSATDTQYF.

There are a few counts of this clonotype. A read error may account for a junction end that differs from germline. This chain connects TRBV7-7 to TRBJ2-3, with no clear D. There are 14 residues in the CDR3. CDR1 is SSHAT, CDR2 FNYEAQ, per germline (reference sequence). The CDR3 loop is CASSLALNTDTQYF. The CDR3 DNA reads TGTGCTAGCAGCTTAGCTCTCAACACAGATACGCAGTATTTT.

The CDR3 nucleotides are TGCGCCAGCAGCCCGAGGGGGCTGGGGAACACTGAAGCTTTCTTT. Its protein product is CASSPRGLGNTEAFF. The chain is built from TRBV5-1 and TRBJ1-1; TRBD1 aligns across 7 bases. The CDR3 contains 15 residues. The V and J ends lost 4 bases and 1 base, in that order; junction bases with no gene match: 7. Germline V CDR1 and CDR2: SGHRS, YFSETQ. The full variable domain, in which reference TRBV5-1 and TRBJ1-1 provide the parts outside the CDR3, is KAGVTQTPRYLIKTRGQQVTLSCSPISGHRSVSWYQQTPGQGLQFLFEYFSETQRNKGNFPGRFSGRQFSNSRSEMNVSTLELGDSALYLCASSPRGLGNTEAFFGQGTRLTVV.

The J gene is TRBJ2-2, the V gene TRBV20-1, with D hard to call. Germline V gene lookup returns CDR1 DFQATT and CDR2 SNEGSKA (reference sequence). The ends were cut back, 5 bases at V and 1 base at J, with 5 bases in the middle. The CDR3 runs 12 residues. CDR3 sequence reads: CSAPMNTGELFF. The CDR3 DNA sequence: TGCAGTGCTCCTATGAACACCGGGGAGCTGTTTTTT.

This clonotype was observed a handful of times. The chain has TRBV3-1 and TRBJ2-1, with TRBD2 matching over 8 bases. The CDR3 extends over 15 amino acids. In germline, CDR1 is LGHDT, CDR2 YNNKEL (reference sequence). J gave up 6 bases and V 4 bases, and 8 bases lay outside the gene matches. The CDR3 reads CASSPSAGGSNEQFF. CDR3 bases: TGTGCCAGCAGCCCCTCTGCGGGAGGATCCAATGAGCAGTTCTTC.

The gene calls are TRBV7-9 and TRBJ1-1; no reliable D call. This CDR3 has 16 residues. Germline V gene lookup returns CDR1 SEHNR and CDR2 FQNEAQ (reference sequence). Trimming cost V 3 bases and J 2 bases, with 16 bases left between them. The CDR3 DNA reads TGTGCCAGCAGCTTCAACCCCTCGACTGGAAACACTGAAGCTTTCTTT. It yields the protein CASSFNPSTGNTEAFF. Drawing the rest from reference TRBV7-9 and TRBJ1-1, the complete variable domain is DTGVSQNPRHKITKRGQNVTFRCDPISEHNRLYWYRQTLGQGPEFLTYFQNEAQLEKSRLLSDRFSAERPKGSFSTLEIQRTEQGDSAMYLCASSFNPSTGNTEAFFGQGTRLTVV.